This T cell receptor beta chain was observed in a study of T cell repertoires in cytomegalovirus infection. Study at large: Recently described HLA-C-restricted plus well-studied HLA-B-restricted CMV epitopes were used. Public TCR beta signatures provided an indication of both CMV infection and a matching HLA type. Findings of the study overall: Within the response measured ex vivo, HLA-C-restricted CMV-specific TCR beta clonotypes were dominant.

A note on this clonotype: Antigen specificity is unknown.

The V and J ends lost 6 bases and 3 bases, in that order; junction bases with no gene match: 8. Germline V gives CDR1 MNHEY, CDR2 SVGAGI. CDR3 length equals 15 residues. TCRdb recomputed calls from the reads with MiXCR, one row per CDR3 protein. The repertoire has fewer than 70,000 distinct CDR3 sequences, roughly 28% of them found once; the top ten carry roughly three fifths. This sequence originates from a human donor in good health (CMV status not recorded). Some clones in this sample may be carry-over from other donors' samples. Sample: CD8+ T cells from cultured PBMCs, taken from culture after CMV antigen stimulation. The rearrangement links TRBV6-5 to TRBJ1-1, with 9 bases identical to TRBD1. CDR3 sequence: CASRSLQGADTEAFF. The CDR3 nucleotides are TGTGCCAGCAGGAGCTTACAGGGGGCCGACACTGAAGCTTTCTTT.